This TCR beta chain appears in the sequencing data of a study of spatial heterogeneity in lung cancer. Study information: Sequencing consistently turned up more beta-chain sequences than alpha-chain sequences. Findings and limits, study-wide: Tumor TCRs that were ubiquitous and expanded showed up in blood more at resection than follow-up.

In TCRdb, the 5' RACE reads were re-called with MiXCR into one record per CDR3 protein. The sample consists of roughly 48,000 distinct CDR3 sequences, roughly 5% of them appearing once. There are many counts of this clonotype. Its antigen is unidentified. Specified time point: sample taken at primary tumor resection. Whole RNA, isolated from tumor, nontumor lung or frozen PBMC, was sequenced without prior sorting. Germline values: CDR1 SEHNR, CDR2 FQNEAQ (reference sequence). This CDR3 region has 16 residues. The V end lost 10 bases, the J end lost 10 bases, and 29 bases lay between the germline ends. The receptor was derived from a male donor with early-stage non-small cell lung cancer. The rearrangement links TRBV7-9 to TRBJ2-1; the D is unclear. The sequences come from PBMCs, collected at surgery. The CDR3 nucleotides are TGTGCCACCACGACTCCGGGCCCCAGGTTCGGCACCGAGCAGTTCTTC. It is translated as CATTTPGPRFGTEQFF.